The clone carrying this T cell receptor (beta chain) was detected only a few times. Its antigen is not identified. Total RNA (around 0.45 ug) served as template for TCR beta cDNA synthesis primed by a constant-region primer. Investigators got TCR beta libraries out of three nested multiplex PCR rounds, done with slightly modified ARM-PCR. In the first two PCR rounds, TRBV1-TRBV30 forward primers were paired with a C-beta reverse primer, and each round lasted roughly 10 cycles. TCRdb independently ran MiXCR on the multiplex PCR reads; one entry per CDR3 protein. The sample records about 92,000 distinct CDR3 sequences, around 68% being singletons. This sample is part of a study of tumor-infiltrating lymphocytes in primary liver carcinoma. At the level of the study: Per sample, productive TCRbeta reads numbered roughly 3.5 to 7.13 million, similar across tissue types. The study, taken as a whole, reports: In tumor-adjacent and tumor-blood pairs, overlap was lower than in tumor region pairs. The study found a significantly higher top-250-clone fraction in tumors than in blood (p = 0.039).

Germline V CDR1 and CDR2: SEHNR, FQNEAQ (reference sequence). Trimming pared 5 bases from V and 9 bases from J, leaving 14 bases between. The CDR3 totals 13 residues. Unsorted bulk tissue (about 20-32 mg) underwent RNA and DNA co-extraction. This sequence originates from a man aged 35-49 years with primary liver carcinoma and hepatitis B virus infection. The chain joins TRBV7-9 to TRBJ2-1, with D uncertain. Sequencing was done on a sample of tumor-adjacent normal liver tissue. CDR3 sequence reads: CASSRNGPAEQFF. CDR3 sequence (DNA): TGTGCCAGCAGCCGAAATGGTCCGGCTGAGCAGTTCTTC. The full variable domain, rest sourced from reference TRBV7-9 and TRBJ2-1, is DTGVSQNPRHKITKRGQNVTFRCDPISEHNRLYWYRQTLGQGPEFLTYFQNEAQLEKSRLLSDRFSAERPKGSFSTLEIQRTEQGDSAMYLCASSRNGPAEQFFGPGTRLTVL.